The T cell receptor beta chain under discussion was sequenced for a study of human thymus T cells. CDR1 is LNHDA, CDR2 SQIVND, per germline (reference sequence). This CDR3 contains 16 residues. V was clipped by 3 bases and J by 1 base, with 10 bases between them. This clone was counted once. The method was immunoSEQ multiplex PCR; TCRdb's version includes in-frame clones alone and lacks a portion of them. Altogether roughly 120,000 clones are present, around 94% being singletons, with the ten largest covering 0.024%. Thymus specimens were resections from corrective heart surgery. The sequenced material came from thymus tissue. This chain joins TRBV19 and TRBJ2-6; the D gene is possibly TRBD2 (6 bases). The TCR sequence derives from a boy younger than two with a congenital heart defect but otherwise immunologically healthy. This CDR3 reads CASSICGDSGANVLTF. The CDR3 region has the DNA TGTGCCAGTAGTATCTGCGGGGATTCTGGGGCCAACGTCCTGACTTTC.